Following are 5 T cell receptor beta chains from one sample sequenced in a study of early stage breast cancer tumors. Here immunoSEQ multiplex PCR was the method, and the copy in TCRdb shows in-frame clones only, minus some. The table shows 25,000 to 35,000 clones, with more than 65% occurring only once. The source material was blood. Every receptor here comes from a person aged 40 to 50 with breast cancer.

In this sample, this clone is medium-sized (0.01 to 0.1%). The rearrangement uses TRBV30 and TRBJ2-7; a weak D match, TRBD2 (6 bases). With 3 bases removed from V and 3 bases from J, the gap between germline ends came to 24 bases. The length of the CDR3 is 17 residues. CDR1 is GTSNPN, CDR2 SVGIG, per germline (reference sequence). The CDR3 reads CAWSPSGSSAILYEQYF. CDR3 DNA: TGTGCCTGGAGCCCCTCCGGGAGTAGTGCGATTCTCTACGAGCAGTACTTC. The complete variable domain, with remaining parts taken from reference TRBV30 and TRBJ2-7, reads SQTIHQWPATLVQPVGSPLSLECTVEGTSNPNLYWYRQAAGRGLQLLFYSVGIGQISSEVPQNLSASRPQDRQFILSSKKLLLSDSGFYLCAWSPSGSSAILYEQYFGPGTRLTVT.

The rearrangement links TRBV28 to TRBJ2-7; 10 nucleotides match TRBD2. The trim removed 5 bases at V and 2 bases at J, leaving 12 bases unmatched. This CDR3 has 17 residues. Germline values: CDR1 MDHEN, CDR2 SYDVKM. In DNA, the CDR3 is TGTGCCAGCAGTGACCCCGACGGACTAGCGGCTCCCTACGAGCAGTACTTC. Encoded protein: CASSDPDGLAAPYEQYF.

This clone came up a few times. V gene TRBV7-8 combines with J gene TRBJ1-1, with D hard to call. The CDR3 sequence is 14 residues long. With 2 bases removed from V and 7 bases from J, the gap between germline ends came to 14 bases. The germline V gene encodes CDR1 SGHVS and CDR2 FQNEAQ. DNA of the CDR3: TGTGCCAGCAGCTTAAGGCGGACTGTTAATGAAGCTTTCTTT. Translation gives CASSLRRTVNEAFF.

This sequence joins TRBV25-1 and TRBJ2-5, with 8 bases lining up with TRBD1. The J segment lost 1 base and the V segment lost 2 bases, leaving 3 bases of the junction unmatched. The CDR3 has 15 amino acids. The germline CDR1 and CDR2 sequences are MGHDK and SYGVNS. This chain's CDR3 is CASSEGTGIQETQYF. CDR3 nucleotides: TGTGCCAGCAGTGAAGGGACAGGTATCCAAGAGACCCAGTACTTC.

This clone occurred once. This CDR3 reads CASSLQASDTGELFF. The CDR3 nucleotides read TGTGCCAGCAGCTTACAAGCTAGCGACACCGGGGAGCTGTTTTTT. V gene TRBV7-2 combines with J gene TRBJ2-2; possible D gene TRBD2, 6 bases. Trimming pared 2 bases from V and 3 bases from J, leaving 10 bases between. Germline lookup yields CDR1 SGHTA and CDR2 FQGNSA. This CDR3 has 15 amino acids.